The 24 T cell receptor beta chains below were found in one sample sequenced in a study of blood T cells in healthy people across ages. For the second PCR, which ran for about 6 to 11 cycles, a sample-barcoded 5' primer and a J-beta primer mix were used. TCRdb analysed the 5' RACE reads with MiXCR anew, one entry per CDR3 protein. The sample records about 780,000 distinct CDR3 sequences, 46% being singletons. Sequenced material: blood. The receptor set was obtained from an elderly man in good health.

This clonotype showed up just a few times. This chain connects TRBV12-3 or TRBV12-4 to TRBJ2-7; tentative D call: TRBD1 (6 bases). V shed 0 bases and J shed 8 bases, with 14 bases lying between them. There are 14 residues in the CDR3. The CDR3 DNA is TGTGCCAGCAGTTTAGCGGGGGCCGCCGGTAAGCAGTACTTC. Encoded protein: CASSLAGAAGKQYF.

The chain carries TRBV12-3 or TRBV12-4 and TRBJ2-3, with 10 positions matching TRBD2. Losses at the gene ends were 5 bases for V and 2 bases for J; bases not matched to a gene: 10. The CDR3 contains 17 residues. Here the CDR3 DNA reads TGTGCCAGCAGTAATCCGCTAGCGGGAGCTTTCACAGATACGCAGTATTTT. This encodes CASSNPLAGAFTDTQYF.

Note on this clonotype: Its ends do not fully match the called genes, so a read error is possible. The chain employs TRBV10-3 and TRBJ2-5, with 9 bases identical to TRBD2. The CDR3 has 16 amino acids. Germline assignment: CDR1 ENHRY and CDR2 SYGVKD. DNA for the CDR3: TGTGCCACCAGTGAGTCGCGTCTAGCGGGACGCGGTGAGCAGTACTTC. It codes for CATSESRLAGRGEQYF.

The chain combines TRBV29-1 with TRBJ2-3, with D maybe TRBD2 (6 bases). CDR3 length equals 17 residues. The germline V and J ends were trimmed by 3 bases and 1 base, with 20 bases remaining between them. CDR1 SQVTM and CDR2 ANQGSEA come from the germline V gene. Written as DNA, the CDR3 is TGCAGCGTTGATGGGCGGCCGGGGGTAATCGGCACAGATACGCAGTATTTT. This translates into CSVDGRPGVIGTDTQYF.

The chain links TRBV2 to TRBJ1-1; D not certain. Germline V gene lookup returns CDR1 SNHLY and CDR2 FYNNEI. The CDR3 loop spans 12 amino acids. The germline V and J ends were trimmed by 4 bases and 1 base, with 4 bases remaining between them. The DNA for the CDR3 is TGTGCCAGCAGTGTAGAGAACACTGAAGCTTTCTTT. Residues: CASSVENTEAFF.

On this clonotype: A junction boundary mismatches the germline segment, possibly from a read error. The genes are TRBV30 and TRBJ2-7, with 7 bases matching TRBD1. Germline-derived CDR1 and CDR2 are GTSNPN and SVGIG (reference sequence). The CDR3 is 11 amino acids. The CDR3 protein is CAGRGTEAQYF. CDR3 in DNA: TGTGCCGGGAGAGGGACAGAGGCCCAGTACTTC.

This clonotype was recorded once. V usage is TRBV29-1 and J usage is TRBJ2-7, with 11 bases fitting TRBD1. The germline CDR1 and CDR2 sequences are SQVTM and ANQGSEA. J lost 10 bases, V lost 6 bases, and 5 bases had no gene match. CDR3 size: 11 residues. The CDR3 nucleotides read TGCAGCGTCGAGGACAGGGGGCCTCAGTACTTC. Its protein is CSVEDRGPQYF.

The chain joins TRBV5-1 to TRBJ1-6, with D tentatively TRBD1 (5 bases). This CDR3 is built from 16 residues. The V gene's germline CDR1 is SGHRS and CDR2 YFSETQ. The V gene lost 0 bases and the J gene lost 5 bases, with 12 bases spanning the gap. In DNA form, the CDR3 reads TGCGCCAGCAGCTTGGATGGGGGACGGCATAATTCACCCCTCCACTTT. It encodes CASSLDGGRHNSPLHF.

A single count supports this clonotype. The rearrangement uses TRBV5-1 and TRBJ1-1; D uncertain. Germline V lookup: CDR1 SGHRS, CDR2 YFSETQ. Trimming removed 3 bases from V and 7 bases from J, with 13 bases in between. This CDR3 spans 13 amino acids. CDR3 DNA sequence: TGCGCCAGCAGCTCCGGGATCGGTGGTGAAGCTTTCTTT. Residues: CASSSGIGGEAFF.

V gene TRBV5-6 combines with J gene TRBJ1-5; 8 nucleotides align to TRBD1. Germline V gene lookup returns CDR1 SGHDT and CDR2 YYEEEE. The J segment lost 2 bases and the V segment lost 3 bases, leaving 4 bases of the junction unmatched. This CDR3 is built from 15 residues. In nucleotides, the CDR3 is TGTGCCAGCAGCTCCAGGGGGCATGGCAATCAGCCCCAGCATTTT. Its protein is CASSSRGHGNQPQHF.

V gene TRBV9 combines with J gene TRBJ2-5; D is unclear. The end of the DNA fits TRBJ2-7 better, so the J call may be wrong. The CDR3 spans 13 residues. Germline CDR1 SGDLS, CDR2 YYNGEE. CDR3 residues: CASSVAPASEQYF. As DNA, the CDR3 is TGTGCCAGCAGCGTTGCCCCGGCCTCCGAGCAGTACTTC.

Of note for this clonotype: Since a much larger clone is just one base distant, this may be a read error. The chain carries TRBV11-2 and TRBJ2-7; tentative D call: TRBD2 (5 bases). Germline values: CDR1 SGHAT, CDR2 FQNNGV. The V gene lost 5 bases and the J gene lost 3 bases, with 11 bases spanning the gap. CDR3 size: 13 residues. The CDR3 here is CASSPGFRYEQYF. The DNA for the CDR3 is TGTGCCAGCAGCCCGGGATTCCGCTACGAGCAGTACTTC. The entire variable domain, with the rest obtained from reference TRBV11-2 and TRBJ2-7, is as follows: EAGVAQSPRYKIIEKRQSVAFWCNPISGHATLYWYQQILGQGPKLLIQFQNNGVVDDSQLPKDRFSAERLKGVDSTLKIQPAKLEDSAVYLCASSPGFRYEQYFGPGTRLTVT.

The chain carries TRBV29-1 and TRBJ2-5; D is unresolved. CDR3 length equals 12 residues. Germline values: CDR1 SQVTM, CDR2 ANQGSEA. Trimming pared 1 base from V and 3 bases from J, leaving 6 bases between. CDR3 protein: CSVEVRKETQYF. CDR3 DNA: TGCAGCGTTGAAGTCAGGAAAGAGACCCAGTACTTC.

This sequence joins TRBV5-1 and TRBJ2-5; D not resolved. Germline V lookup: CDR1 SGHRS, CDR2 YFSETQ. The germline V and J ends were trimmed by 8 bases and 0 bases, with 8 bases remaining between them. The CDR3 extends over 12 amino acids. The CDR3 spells CASRLYQETQYF. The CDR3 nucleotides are TGCGCCAGTCGGCTGTACCAAGAGACCCAGTACTTC.

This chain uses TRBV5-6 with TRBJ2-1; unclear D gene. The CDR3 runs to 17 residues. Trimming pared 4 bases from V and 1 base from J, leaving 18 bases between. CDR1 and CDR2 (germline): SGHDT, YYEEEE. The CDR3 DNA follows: TGTGCCAGCAGCCCTTTCTCGGTACAAATGTCCTACAATGAGCAGTTCTTC. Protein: CASSPFSVQMSYNEQFF.

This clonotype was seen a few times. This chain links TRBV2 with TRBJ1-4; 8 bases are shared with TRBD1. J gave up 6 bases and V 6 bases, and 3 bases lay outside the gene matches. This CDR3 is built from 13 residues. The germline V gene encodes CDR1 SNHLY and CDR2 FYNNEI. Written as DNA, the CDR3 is TGTGCCAGCAGGACGACAGGGGATGAAAAACTGTTTTTT. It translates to CASRTTGDEKLFF.

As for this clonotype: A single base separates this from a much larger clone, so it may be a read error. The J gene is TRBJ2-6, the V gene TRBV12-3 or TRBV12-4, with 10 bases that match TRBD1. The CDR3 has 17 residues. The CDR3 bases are TGTGCCGGCAGTTCCCGGGACAGGGGTCTTGGGGCCAACGTCCTGACTTTC. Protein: CAGSSRDRGLGANVLTF.

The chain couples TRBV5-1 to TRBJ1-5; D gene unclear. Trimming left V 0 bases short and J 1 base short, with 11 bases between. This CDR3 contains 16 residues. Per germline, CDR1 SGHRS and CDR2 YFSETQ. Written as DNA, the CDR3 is TGCGCCAGCAGCTTGGGAGCGGTAGGGAGCAATCAGCCCCAGCATTTT. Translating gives CASSLGAVGSNQPQHF. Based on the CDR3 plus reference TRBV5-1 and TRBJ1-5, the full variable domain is KAGVTQTPRYLIKTRGQQVTLSCSPISGHRSVSWYQQTPGQGLQFLFEYFSETQRNKGNFPGRFSGRQFSNSRSEMNVSTLELGDSALYLCASSLGAVGSNQPQHFGDGTRLSIL.

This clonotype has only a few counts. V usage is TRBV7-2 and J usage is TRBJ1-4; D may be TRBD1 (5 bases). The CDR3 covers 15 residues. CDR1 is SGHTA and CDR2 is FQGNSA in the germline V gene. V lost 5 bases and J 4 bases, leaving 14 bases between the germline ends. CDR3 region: CASSTQTDNNEKLFF. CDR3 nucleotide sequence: TGTGCCAGCAGCACCCAGACAGACAATAATGAAAAACTGTTTTTT.

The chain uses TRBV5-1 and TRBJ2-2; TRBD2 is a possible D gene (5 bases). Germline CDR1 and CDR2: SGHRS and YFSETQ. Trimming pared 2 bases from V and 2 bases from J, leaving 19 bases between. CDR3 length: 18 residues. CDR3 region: CASSFGTGELLNTGELFF. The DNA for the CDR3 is TGCGCCAGCAGCTTCGGCACCGGGGAGCTGTTAAACACCGGGGAGCTGTTTTTT.

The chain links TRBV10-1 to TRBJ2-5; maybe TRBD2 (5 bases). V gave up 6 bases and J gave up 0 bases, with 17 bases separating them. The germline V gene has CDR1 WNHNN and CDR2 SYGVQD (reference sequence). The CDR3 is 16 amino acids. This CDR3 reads CASSPNEGWHQETQYF. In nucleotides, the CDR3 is TGCGCCAGCAGCCCAAACGAGGGTTGGCACCAAGAGACCCAGTACTTC.

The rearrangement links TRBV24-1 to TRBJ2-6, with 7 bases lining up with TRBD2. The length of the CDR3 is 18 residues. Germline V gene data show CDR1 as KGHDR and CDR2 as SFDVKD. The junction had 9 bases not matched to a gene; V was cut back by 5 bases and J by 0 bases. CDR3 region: CATSARGGRGSGANVLTF. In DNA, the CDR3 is TGTGCCACCAGTGCCCGCGGGGGTCGGGGCTCTGGGGCCAACGTCCTGACTTTC.

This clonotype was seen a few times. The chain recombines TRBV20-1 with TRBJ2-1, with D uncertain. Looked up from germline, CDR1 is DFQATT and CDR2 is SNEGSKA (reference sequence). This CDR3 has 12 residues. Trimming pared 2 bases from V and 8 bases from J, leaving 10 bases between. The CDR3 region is CSARRSIHEQFF. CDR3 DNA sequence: TGCAGTGCTAGAAGGAGCATCCATGAGCAGTTCTTC.

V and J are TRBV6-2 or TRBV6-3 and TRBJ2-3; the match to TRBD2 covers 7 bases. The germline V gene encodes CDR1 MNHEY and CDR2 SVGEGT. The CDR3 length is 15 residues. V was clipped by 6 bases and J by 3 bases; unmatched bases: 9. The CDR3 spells CASRRPPSGTDTQYF. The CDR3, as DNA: TGTGCCAGCAGGCGCCCTCCTAGCGGAACAGATACGCAGTATTTT.